A single sample is the source of the 7 T cell receptor beta chains below, sequenced in a study of blood T cells in healthy people across ages. A J-beta primer mix and a sample-barcoded 5' primer were used in a second PCR of roughly 6 to 11 cycles. TCRdb processed the 5' RACE reads anew with MiXCR; each CDR3 protein has one entry. The table includes 600,000 to 650,000 distinct CDR3 sequences, under 65% detected once. Sequenced sample: blood. Receptors originate from a man in his 60s in good health.

The chain has TRBV4-1 and TRBJ2-7; D is undetermined. Trimming removed 1 base at V and 2 bases at J, with 9 bases between. The CDR3 contains 14 residues. Germline V CDR1 and CDR2: MGHRA, YSYEKL. The CDR3 nucleotides read TGCGCCAGCAGCCAAGCAAGCAGAACCTACGAGCAGTACTTC. It encodes CASSQASRTYEQYF.

The rearrangement joins TRBV6-2 or TRBV6-3 to TRBJ2-1, with 10 bases matching TRBD1. The V gene end was trimmed by 2 bases and the J gene end by 10 bases; junction bases not matched to a gene: 8. Germline CDR1 is MNHEY and CDR2 is SVGEGT. The CDR3 is 15 amino acids. The CDR3 coding sequence is TGTGCCAGCAGTTACGGGGGGACAGGGGATTACGAGCAGTTCTTC. Translating it yields CASSYGGTGDYEQFF.

The V and J genes are TRBV10-3 and TRBJ2-5, with D possibly being TRBD1 (5 bases). Germline CDR1 is ENHRY and CDR2 is SYGVKD. The CDR3 loop spans 13 amino acids. Trimming removed 9 bases at V and 2 bases at J, with 13 bases between. Here the CDR3 reads CAIRTSGQETQYF. CDR3 nucleotides: TGTGCCATTAGGACATCAGGGCAAGAGACCCAGTACTTC.

V gene TRBV2 combines with J gene TRBJ2-1; no firm D call. The ends were cut back, 6 bases at V and 1 base at J, with 7 bases in the middle. Germline values: CDR1 SNHLY, CDR2 FYNNEI. This CDR3 is built from 13 residues. CDR3 protein: CASRAASYNEQFF. Here the CDR3 DNA reads TGTGCCAGCAGGGCAGCGTCCTACAATGAGCAGTTCTTC.

The chain is built from TRBV2 and TRBJ1-1, with D unresolved. The CDR3 is made up of 12 amino acids. The ends were cut back, 3 bases at V and 4 bases at J, with 6 bases in the middle. Germline-derived CDR1 and CDR2 are SNHLY and FYNNEI. The CDR3 coding sequence is TGTGCCAGCAGTGACGCGGGCACTGAAGCTTTCTTT. This sequence encodes CASSDAGTEAFF.

The sample holds a few counts of this clonotype. This chain connects TRBV5-1 to TRBJ2-1; tentative D call: TRBD2 (6 bases). In germline, CDR1 is SGHRS, CDR2 YFSETQ. V lost 4 bases and J 5 bases, leaving 16 bases between the germline ends. This CDR3 has 15 residues. This CDR3 is CASSTGDGGDNEQFF. The DNA of the CDR3 is TGCGCCAGCAGCACGGGGGACGGGGGAGACAATGAGCAGTTCTTC.

V is TRBV4-1 and J is TRBJ1-6, with D uncertain. Trimming left V 0 bases short and J 0 bases short, with 6 bases between. Germline assignment: CDR1 MGHRA and CDR2 YSYEKL. There are 16 residues in the CDR3. The CDR3 sequence is CASSQERGSYNSPLHF. As DNA, the CDR3 is TGCGCCAGCAGCCAAGAGCGTGGCTCCTATAATTCACCCCTCCACTTT.